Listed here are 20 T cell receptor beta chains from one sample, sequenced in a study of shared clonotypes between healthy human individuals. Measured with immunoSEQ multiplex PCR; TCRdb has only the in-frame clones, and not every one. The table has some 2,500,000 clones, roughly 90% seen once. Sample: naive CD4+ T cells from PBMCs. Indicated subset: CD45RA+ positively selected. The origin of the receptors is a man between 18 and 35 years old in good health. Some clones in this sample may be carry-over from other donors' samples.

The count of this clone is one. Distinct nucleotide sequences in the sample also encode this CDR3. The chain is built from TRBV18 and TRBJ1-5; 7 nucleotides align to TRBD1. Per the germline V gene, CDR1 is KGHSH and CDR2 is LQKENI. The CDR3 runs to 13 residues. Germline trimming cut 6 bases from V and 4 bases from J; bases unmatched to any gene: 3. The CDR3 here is CASSRDRNQPQHF. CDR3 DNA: TGTGCCAGCTCCCGGGACAGAAATCAGCCCCAGCATTTT.

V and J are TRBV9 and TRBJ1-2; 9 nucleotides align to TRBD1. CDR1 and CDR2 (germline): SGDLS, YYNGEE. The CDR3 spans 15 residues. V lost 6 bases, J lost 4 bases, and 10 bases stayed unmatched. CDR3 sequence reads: CASTIGQGMAYGYTF. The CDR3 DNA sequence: TGTGCCAGCACCATTGGACAGGGGATGGCCTATGGCTACACCTTC.

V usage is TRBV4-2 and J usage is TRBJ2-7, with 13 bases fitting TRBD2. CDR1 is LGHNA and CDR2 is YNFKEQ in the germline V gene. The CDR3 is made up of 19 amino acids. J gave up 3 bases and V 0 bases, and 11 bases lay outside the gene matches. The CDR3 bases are TGTGCCAGCAGCCAAGATGGTTTCCTAAGGACTAGCGGGAGCTACGAGCAGTACTTC. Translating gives CASSQDGFLRTSGSYEQYF.

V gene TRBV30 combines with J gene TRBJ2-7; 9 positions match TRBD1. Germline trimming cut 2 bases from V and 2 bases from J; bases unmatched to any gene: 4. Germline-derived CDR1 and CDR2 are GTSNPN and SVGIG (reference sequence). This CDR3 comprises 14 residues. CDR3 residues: CAWSTGTGPYEQYF. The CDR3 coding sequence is TGTGCCTGGAGTACCGGGACAGGGCCCTACGAGCAGTACTTC. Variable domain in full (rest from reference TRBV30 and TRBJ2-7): SQTIHQWPATLVQPVGSPLSLECTVEGTSNPNLYWYRQAAGRGLQLLFYSVGIGQISSEVPQNLSASRPQDRQFILSSKKLLLSDSGFYLCAWSTGTGPYEQYFGPGTRLTVT.

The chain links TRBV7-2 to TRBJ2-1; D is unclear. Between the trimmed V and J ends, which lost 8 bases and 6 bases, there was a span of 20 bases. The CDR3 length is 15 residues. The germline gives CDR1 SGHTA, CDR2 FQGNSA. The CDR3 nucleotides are TGTGCCAGCCAACTATCGAGACTCTACCTCAATGAGCAGTTCTTC. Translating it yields CASQLSRLYLNEQFF.

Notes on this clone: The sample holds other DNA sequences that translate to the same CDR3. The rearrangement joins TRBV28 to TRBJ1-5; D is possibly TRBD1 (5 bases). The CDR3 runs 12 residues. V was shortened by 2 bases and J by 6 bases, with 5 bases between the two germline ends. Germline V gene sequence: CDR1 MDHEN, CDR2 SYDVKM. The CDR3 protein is CASSLQGQPQHF. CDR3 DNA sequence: TGTGCCAGCAGTTTACAGGGTCAGCCCCAGCATTTT.

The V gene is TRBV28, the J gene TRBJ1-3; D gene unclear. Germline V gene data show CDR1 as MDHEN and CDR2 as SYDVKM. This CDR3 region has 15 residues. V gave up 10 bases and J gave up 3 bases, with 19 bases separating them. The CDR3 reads CAIRAGGTGGNTIYF. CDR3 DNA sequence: TGTGCCATAAGGGCAGGAGGAACCGGTGGAAACACCATATATTTT.

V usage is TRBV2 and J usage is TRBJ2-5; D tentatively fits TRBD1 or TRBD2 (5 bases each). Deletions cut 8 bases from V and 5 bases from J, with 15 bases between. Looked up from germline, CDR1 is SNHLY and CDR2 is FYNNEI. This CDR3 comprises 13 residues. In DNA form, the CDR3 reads TGTGCCAGCTGGGGCGGAGGTCCCGAGACCCAGTACTTC. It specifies CASWGGGPETQYF.

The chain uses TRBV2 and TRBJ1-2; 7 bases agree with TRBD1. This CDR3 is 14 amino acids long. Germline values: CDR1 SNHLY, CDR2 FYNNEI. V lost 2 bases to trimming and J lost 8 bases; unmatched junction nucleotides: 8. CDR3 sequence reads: CASSESKGARGYTF. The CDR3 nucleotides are TGTGCCAGCAGTGAAAGTAAGGGGGCGCGCGGCTACACCTTC.

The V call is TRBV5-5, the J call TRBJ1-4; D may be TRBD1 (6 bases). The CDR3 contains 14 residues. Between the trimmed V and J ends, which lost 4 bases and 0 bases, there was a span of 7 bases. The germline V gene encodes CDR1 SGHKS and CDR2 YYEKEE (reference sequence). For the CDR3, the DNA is TGTGCCAGCAGCCGACAGGCAACTAATGAAAAACTGTTTTTT. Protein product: CASSRQATNEKLFF.

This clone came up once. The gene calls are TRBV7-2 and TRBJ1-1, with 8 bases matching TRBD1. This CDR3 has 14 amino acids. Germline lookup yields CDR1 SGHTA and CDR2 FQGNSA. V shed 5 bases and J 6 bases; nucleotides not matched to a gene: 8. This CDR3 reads CASSVRQGIAEAFF. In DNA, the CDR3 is TGTGCCAGCAGCGTTCGACAGGGGATCGCTGAAGCTTTCTTT. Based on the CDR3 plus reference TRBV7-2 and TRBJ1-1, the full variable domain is GAGVSQSPSNKVTEKGKDVELRCDPISGHTALYWYRQSLGQGLEFLIYFQGNSAPDKSGLPSDRFSAERTGGSVSTLTIQRTQQEDSAVYLCASSVRQGIAEAFFGQGTRLTVV.

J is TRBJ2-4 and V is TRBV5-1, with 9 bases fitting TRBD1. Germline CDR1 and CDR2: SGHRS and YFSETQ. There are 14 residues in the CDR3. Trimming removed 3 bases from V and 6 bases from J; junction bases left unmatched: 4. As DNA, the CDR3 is TGCGCCAGCAGCTCCGACAGGGGGGGAAACATTCAGTACTTC. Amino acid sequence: CASSSDRGGNIQYF. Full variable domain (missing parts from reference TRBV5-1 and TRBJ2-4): KAGVTQTPRYLIKTRGQQVTLSCSPISGHRSVSWYQQTPGQGLQFLFEYFSETQRNKGNFPGRFSGRQFSNSRSEMNVSTLELGDSALYLCASSSDRGGNIQYFGAGTRLSVL.

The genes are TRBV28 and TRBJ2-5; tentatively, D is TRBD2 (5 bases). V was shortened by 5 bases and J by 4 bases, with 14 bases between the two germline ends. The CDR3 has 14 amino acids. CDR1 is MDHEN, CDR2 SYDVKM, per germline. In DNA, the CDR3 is TGTGCCAGCAGTCTGTACCGTCGGGGAGAGACCCAGTACTTC. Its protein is CASSLYRRGETQYF.

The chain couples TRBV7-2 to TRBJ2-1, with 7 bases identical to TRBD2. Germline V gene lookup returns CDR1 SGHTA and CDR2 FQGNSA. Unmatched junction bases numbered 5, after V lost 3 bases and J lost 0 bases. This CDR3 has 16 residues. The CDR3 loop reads CASSLFLAGSYNEQFF. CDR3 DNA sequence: TGTGCCAGCAGCTTGTTTTTAGCGGGCTCCTACAATGAGCAGTTCTTC.

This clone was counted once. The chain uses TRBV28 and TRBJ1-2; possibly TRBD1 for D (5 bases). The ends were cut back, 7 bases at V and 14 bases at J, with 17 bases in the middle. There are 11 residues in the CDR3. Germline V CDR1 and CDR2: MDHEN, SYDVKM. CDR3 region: CASTKAGQETF. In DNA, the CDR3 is TGTGCCAGCACCAAGGCGGGGCAGGAGACCTTC.

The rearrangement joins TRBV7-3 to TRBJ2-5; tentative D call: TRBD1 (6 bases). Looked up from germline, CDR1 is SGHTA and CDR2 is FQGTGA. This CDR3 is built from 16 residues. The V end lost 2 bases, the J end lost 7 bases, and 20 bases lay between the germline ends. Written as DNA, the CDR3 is TGTGCCAGCAGCTTATTGGCCGAGGGATCCAGGGGGACCCAGTACTTC. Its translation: CASSLLAEGSRGTQYF.

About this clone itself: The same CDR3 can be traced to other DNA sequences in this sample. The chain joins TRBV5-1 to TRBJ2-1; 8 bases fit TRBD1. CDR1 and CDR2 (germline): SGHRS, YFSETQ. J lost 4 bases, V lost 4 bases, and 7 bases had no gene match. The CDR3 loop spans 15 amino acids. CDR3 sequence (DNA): TGCGCCAGCAGCCCTGGGACAGGAGCGTACAATGAGCAGTTCTTC. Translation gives CASSPGTGAYNEQFF.

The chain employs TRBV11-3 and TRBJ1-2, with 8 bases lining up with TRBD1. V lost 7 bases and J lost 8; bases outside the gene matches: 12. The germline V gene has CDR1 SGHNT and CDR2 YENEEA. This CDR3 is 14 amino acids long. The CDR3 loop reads CASTLPTGVCGYTF. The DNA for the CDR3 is TGTGCCAGCACTTTGCCGACAGGGGTTTGCGGCTACACCTTC.

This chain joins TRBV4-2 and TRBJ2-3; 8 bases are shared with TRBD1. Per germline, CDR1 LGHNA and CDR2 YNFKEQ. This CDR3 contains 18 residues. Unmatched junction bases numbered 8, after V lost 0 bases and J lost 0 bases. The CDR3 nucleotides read TGTGCCAGCAGCCAAGAATGGGTCGGGACAGGCAGCACAGATACGCAGTATTTT. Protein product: CASSQEWVGTGSTDTQYF.

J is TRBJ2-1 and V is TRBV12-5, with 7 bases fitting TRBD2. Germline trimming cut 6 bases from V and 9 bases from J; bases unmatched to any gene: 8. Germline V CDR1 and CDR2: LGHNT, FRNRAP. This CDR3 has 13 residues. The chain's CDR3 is CASGPPGGTEQFF. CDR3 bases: TGTGCTAGTGGACCCCCCGGGGGGACTGAGCAGTTCTTC.